These 30 T cell receptor beta chains were sequenced from one sample in a study of blood T cell repertoires in COVID-19. TCRdb keeps only in-frame clones here, not all; method: immunoSEQ multiplex PCR. This sample carries about 320,000 clones, about nine tenths of them seen once, and the ten largest clones take 5% to 5.5%. The sample comprised PBMCs or T cells enriched from blood (not recorded which). Source of these receptors: a man between 60 and 70 years old who had recovered from COVID-19.

The chain uses TRBV4-2 and TRBJ2-3, with D possibly being TRBD2 (6 bases). Deletions cut 0 bases from V and 0 bases from J, with 13 bases between. The CDR3 totals 17 residues. The germline V gene has CDR1 LGHNA and CDR2 YNFKEQ. CDR3 residues: CASSQEGGPASTDTQYF. The CDR3 nucleotides are TGTGCCAGCAGCCAAGAGGGGGGTCCCGCTAGCACAGATACGCAGTATTTT.

The rearrangement joins TRBV18 to TRBJ2-3; 8 bases fit TRBD1. The length of the CDR3 is 15 residues. V shed 1 base, J shed 0 bases, and the junction held 0 bases outside the gene matches. Germline CDR1 and CDR2: KGHSH and LQKENI. In DNA, the CDR3 is TGTGCCAGCTCACCACGGACAGGGAGCACAGATACGCAGTATTTT. Amino acid sequence: CASSPRTGSTDTQYF.

The rearrangement joins TRBV5-1 to TRBJ2-7; 11 bases line up with TRBD2. The CDR3 spans 16 residues. V shed 0 bases, J shed 4 bases, and the junction held 6 bases outside the gene matches. From germline, CDR1 is SGHRS and CDR2 YFSETQ. The CDR3 is CASSLVLAGGPYEQYF. In nucleotides, the CDR3 is TGCGCCAGCAGCTTGGTTCTAGCGGGAGGCCCTTACGAGCAGTACTTC.

The J gene is TRBJ2-5, the V gene TRBV29-1, with TRBD1 identical over 7 bases. After removal of 6 bases from V and 0 bases from J, the junction contained 1 base not matched to a gene. The CDR3 loop spans 12 amino acids. Germline assignment: CDR1 SQVTM and CDR2 ANQGSEA. CDR3 protein: CSVGTDQETQYF. The CDR3 DNA sequence: TGCAGCGTCGGGACAGACCAAGAGACCCAGTACTTC.

The chain combines TRBV28 with TRBJ2-2, with 8 bases identical to TRBD1. Germline values: CDR1 MDHEN, CDR2 SYDVKM. The CDR3 totals 16 residues. V trimming: 6 bases; J trimming: 4 bases; junction bases outside the gene matches: 10. The CDR3 spells CASSRFYTGGTGELFF. The CDR3 DNA follows: TGTGCCAGCAGCCGATTCTATACAGGGGGCACCGGGGAGCTGTTTTTT.

V gene TRBV5-6 combines with J gene TRBJ1-1; D perhaps matches TRBD1 (5 bases). This CDR3 spans 17 amino acids. V was pared by 0 bases and J by 3 bases, with 18 bases between. Germline V gives CDR1 SGHDT, CDR2 YYEEEE. CDR3 DNA sequence: TGTGCCAGCAGCTTGGAGGTTCGGGGGGAGAGGGACACTGAAGCTTTCTTT. It codes for CASSLEVRGERDTEAFF.

This clone was seen a handful of times. The chain carries TRBV28 and TRBJ1-5; D possibly corresponds to TRBD1 (5 bases). The germline CDR1 and CDR2 sequences are MDHEN and SYDVKM. The CDR3 loop spans 15 amino acids. The ends were cut back, 4 bases at V and 5 bases at J, with 15 bases in the middle. The CDR3 loop is CASSSVAGGDQPQHF. CDR3 DNA: TGTGCCAGCAGTTCCGTTGCGGGGGGAGATCAGCCCCAGCATTTT.

The chain is built from TRBV11-3 and TRBJ2-7; 8 bases agree with TRBD1. The CDR3 sequence is 12 residues long. V trimming: 1 base; J trimming: 8 bases; junction bases outside the gene matches: 1. Per germline, CDR1 SGHNT and CDR2 YENEEA. CDR3 region: CASSLGQGKQYF. The CDR3 DNA sequence: TGTGCCAGCAGCTTAGGACAGGGGAAGCAGTACTTC.

The chain is built from TRBV6-5 and TRBJ2-7; a possible D gene is TRBD1 (5 bases). Germline V CDR1 and CDR2: MNHEY, SVGAGI. This CDR3 is 13 amino acids long. The germline V and J ends were trimmed by 5 bases and 0 bases, with 8 bases remaining between them. DNA for the CDR3: TGTGCCAGCAGTAACAGGCGCTCCTACGAGCAGTACTTC. Protein sequence: CASSNRRSYEQYF.

The genes are TRBV11-2 and TRBJ2-7; the match to TRBD1 covers 7 bases. The CDR3 has 15 residues. Germline CDR1 reads SGHAT; CDR2 reads FQNNGV. Trimming at V came to 5 bases and at J to 6 bases, leaving 13 bases not matched to a gene. The CDR3, as DNA: TGTGCCAGCAGCCCTGACAGGGCAGGCTTGGGCGAGCAGTACTTC. Residues: CASSPDRAGLGEQYF. The full variable domain, with the rest looked up from reference TRBV11-2 and TRBJ2-7, is EAGVAQSPRYKIIEKRQSVAFWCNPISGHATLYWYQQILGQGPKLLIQFQNNGVVDDSQLPKDRFSAERLKGVDSTLKIQPAKLEDSAVYLCASSPDRAGLGEQYFGPGTRLTVT.

The chain employs TRBV3-1 (or the pseudogene TRBV3-2) and TRBJ1-2, with D possibly being TRBD1 (6 bases). There are 14 residues in the CDR3. Trimming cost V 5 bases and J 5 bases, with 15 bases left between them. Germline V gene sequence: CDR1 LGHDT, CDR2 YNNKEL (reference sequence). The CDR3 region is CASSSPGQQYGYTF. In nucleotides, the CDR3 is TGTGCCAGCAGCTCTCCTGGACAGCAATATGGCTACACCTTC.

V is TRBV3-1 (or the pseudogene TRBV3-2) and J is TRBJ1-1, with 9 nucleotides matching TRBD1. Trimming took 3 bases from V and 4 from J; bases not matched to a gene: 3. Germline V lookup: CDR1 LGHDT, CDR2 YNNKEL (reference sequence). This CDR3 comprises 14 residues. The CDR3 reads CASSQTGGSTEAFF. The CDR3 DNA is TGTGCCAGCAGCCAGACAGGGGGTAGCACTGAAGCTTTCTTT.

About this clone: The sample holds other DNA sequences that translate to the same CDR3. The chain has TRBV29-1 and TRBJ1-1, with a possible D match to TRBD1 (6 bases). Per the germline V gene, CDR1 is SQVTM and CDR2 is ANQGSEA. The CDR3 runs 13 residues. Trimming stripped 2 bases from V and 0 bases from J, with 7 bases between. In nucleotides, the CDR3 is TGCAGCGTTGAAACAGGGTTGAACACTGAAGCTTTCTTT. Its translation: CSVETGLNTEAFF.

This rearrangement joins TRBV11-2 to TRBJ2-7; 12 bases match TRBD2. CDR3 size: 15 residues. Germline V CDR1 and CDR2: SGHAT, FQNNGV. V shed 3 bases, J shed 2 bases, and the junction held 2 bases outside the gene matches. CDR3 in DNA: TGTGCCAGCAGCTTCGGACTAGCGGGACCCTACGAGCAGTACTTC. This sequence encodes CASSFGLAGPYEQYF. The full variable domain, in which reference TRBV11-2 and TRBJ2-7 provide the parts outside the CDR3, is EAGVAQSPRYKIIEKRQSVAFWCNPISGHATLYWYQQILGQGPKLLIQFQNNGVVDDSQLPKDRFSAERLKGVDSTLKIQPAKLEDSAVYLCASSFGLAGPYEQYFGPGTRLTVT.

The genes are TRBV7-3 and TRBJ2-3, with a tentative D call TRBD1 (6 bases). V lost 4 bases and J lost 5, with 13 bases in between. This CDR3 contains 14 residues. In germline, CDR1 is SGHTA, CDR2 FQGTGA. The CDR3 region is CASSSLGGGDTQYF. The CDR3 nucleotides are TGTGCCAGCAGCTCCCTTGGGGGCGGAGATACGCAGTATTTT.

The rearrangement links TRBV18 to TRBJ2-7; D is unresolved. The CDR3 sequence is 13 residues long. V lost 2 bases to trimming and J lost 6 bases, with 11 bases between them. CDR1 KGHSH and CDR2 LQKENI come from the germline V gene. The CDR3 region has the DNA TGTGCCAGCTCACCAGATGCGGCCTTCGAGCAGTACTTC. Amino acid sequence: CASSPDAAFEQYF.

The V gene is TRBV9, the J gene TRBJ2-1; TRBD2 matches at 11 bases. After removal of 4 bases from V and 0 bases from J, the junction contained 12 bases not matched to a gene. The CDR3 is 19 amino acids. Germline V gene lookup returns CDR1 SGDLS and CDR2 YYNGEE. The DNA for the CDR3 is TGTGCCAGCAGCCCCGGACTAGCGGGCTTTCAGAGCTCCTACAATGAGCAGTTCTTC. Translating gives CASSPGLAGFQSSYNEQFF.

This clone has a handful of counts. The CDR3 reads CATHRGTNEKLFF. DNA for the CDR3: TGTGCCACCCATCGAGGGACTAATGAAAAACTGTTTTTT. V usage is TRBV28 and J usage is TRBJ1-4, with D unclear. Germline V gives CDR1 MDHEN, CDR2 SYDVKM. V was trimmed by 10 bases and J by 2 bases, leaving 11 bases between them. There are 13 residues in the CDR3.

The V and J genes are TRBV7-9 and TRBJ2-3, with D perhaps matching TRBD2 (5 bases). CDR1 is SEHNR, CDR2 FQNEAQ, per germline (reference sequence). The CDR3 has 15 residues. Trimming left V 0 bases short and J 2 bases short, with 9 bases between. CDR3 loop: CASSLARRTTDTQYF. The DNA for the CDR3 is TGTGCCAGCAGCTTAGCGAGGAGGACCACAGATACGCAGTATTTT.

The chain joins TRBV29-1 to TRBJ2-1; no clear D gene. Germline CDR1 is SQVTM and CDR2 is ANQGSEA. The CDR3 has 13 residues. The V gene lost 7 bases and the J gene lost 4 bases, with 14 bases spanning the gap. The CDR3, as DNA: TGCAGCGCACGGGTACACGCTTACAATGAGCAGTTCTTC. Its protein product is CSARVHAYNEQFF.

This sequence joins TRBV7-9 and TRBJ1-3; 7 bases are a match to TRBD1. J gave up 2 bases and V 6 bases, and 4 bases lay outside the gene matches. The CDR3 contains 14 residues. Germline V gene lookup returns CDR1 SEHNR and CDR2 FQNEAQ (reference sequence). In DNA, the CDR3 is TGTGCCAGCAGGATTACAGGGGCTGGAAACACCATATATTTT. Its protein product is CASRITGAGNTIYF.

The V and J genes are TRBV25-1 and TRBJ2-5; 9 bases fit TRBD1. Trimming at V came to 1 base and at J to 1 base, leaving 7 bases not matched to a gene. This CDR3 has 17 residues. Germline V lookup: CDR1 MGHDK, CDR2 SYGVNS. The CDR3 DNA is TGTGCCAGCAGTGAATTAGGTACAGGGGGCATCCAAGAGACCCAGTACTTC. It specifies CASSELGTGGIQETQYF.

J is TRBJ1-1 and V is TRBV11-1; weak D call: TRBD1 (6 bases). Germline CDR1 reads SGHAT; CDR2 reads FQDESV (reference sequence). Trimming shortened V by 3 bases and J by 5 bases, and 10 bases separated the two germline ends. The CDR3 sequence is 13 residues long. CDR3 nucleotides: TGTGCCAGCAGCTTTTGGGGGCGGACTGAAGCTTTCTTT. Its translation is CASSFWGRTEAFF. Drawing the rest from reference TRBV11-1 and TRBJ1-1, the complete variable domain is EAEVAQSPRYKITEKSQAVAFWCDPISGHATLYWYRQILGQGPELLVQFQDESVVDDSQLPKDRFSAERLKGVDSTLKIQPAELGDSAMYLCASSFWGRTEAFFGQGTRLTVV.

The J gene is TRBJ2-3, the V gene TRBV29-1; TRBD1 agrees at 9 bases. Germline loops: CDR1 SQVTM, CDR2 ANQGSEA. With V trimmed by 6 bases and J by 6 bases, 13 bases remained unmatched. The CDR3 has 15 residues. The CDR3 reads CSVGLGGQGRDTQYF. In nucleotides, the CDR3 is TGCAGCGTGGGACTTGGAGGACAGGGGAGGGATACGCAGTATTTT.

The chain has TRBV30 and TRBJ2-1; 9 nucleotides match TRBD2. The CDR3 has 16 residues. Looked up from germline, CDR1 is GTSNPN and CDR2 is SVGIG (reference sequence). Trimming at V came to 5 bases and at J to 2 bases, leaving 10 bases not matched to a gene. CDR3 in DNA: TGTGCCTGGTCGTCCCAGGCGGGAGGGCCCTACAATGAGCAGTTCTTC. Its protein product is CAWSSQAGGPYNEQFF.

This CDR3 is CASSIQAFNYGYTF. The CDR3 coding sequence is TGTGCCAGTAGTATACAGGCCTTTAACTATGGCTACACCTTC. This chain joins TRBV19 and TRBJ1-2; the D is unclear. The CDR3 runs 14 residues. V gave up 2 bases and J gave up 1 base, with 8 bases separating them. CDR1 LNHDA and CDR2 SQIVND come from the germline V gene (reference sequence).

The V gene is TRBV7-6, the J gene TRBJ2-1; TRBD2 matches 7 bases. Unmatched junction bases numbered 10, after V lost 5 bases and J lost 3 bases. CDR1 and CDR2 (germline): SGHVS, FNYEAQ. The length of the CDR3 is 16 residues. CDR3 in amino acids: CASSPTTSHIYNEQFF. CDR3 coding DNA: TGTGCCAGCAGCCCGACGACTAGCCACATCTACAATGAGCAGTTCTTC.

In its sample, this clone was seen a few times. This chain uses TRBV5-1 with TRBJ1-5; tentative D call: TRBD1 (5 bases). V lost 2 bases to trimming and J lost 5 bases, with 8 bases between them. CDR1 is SGHRS, CDR2 YFSETQ, per germline. The CDR3 totals 13 residues. The CDR3 region has the DNA TGCGCCAGCAGCTTCGACAGTTATCAGCCCCAGCATTTT. The encoded protein is CASSFDSYQPQHF.

The chain employs TRBV6-5 and TRBJ1-5; 12 bases line up with TRBD1. Germline lookup yields CDR1 MNHEY and CDR2 SVGAGI. This CDR3 is 15 amino acids long. After removal of 6 bases from V and 6 bases from J, the junction contained 6 bases not matched to a gene. CDR3 bases: TGTGCCAGCAGCCAGCGGGACAGGGGGCGTCAGCCCCAGCATTTT. Translation: CASSQRDRGRQPQHF.

The CDR3 DNA reads TGTGCCAGCAGCTGGACAGGGTACGGAGAGACCCAGTACTTC. Amino acid sequence: CASSWTGYGETQYF. The gene calls are TRBV7-9 and TRBJ2-5, with 8 positions matching TRBD1. This CDR3 is 14 amino acids long. The germline CDR1 and CDR2 sequences are SEHNR and FQNEAQ (reference sequence). V was clipped by 4 bases and J by 4 bases; unmatched bases: 5.